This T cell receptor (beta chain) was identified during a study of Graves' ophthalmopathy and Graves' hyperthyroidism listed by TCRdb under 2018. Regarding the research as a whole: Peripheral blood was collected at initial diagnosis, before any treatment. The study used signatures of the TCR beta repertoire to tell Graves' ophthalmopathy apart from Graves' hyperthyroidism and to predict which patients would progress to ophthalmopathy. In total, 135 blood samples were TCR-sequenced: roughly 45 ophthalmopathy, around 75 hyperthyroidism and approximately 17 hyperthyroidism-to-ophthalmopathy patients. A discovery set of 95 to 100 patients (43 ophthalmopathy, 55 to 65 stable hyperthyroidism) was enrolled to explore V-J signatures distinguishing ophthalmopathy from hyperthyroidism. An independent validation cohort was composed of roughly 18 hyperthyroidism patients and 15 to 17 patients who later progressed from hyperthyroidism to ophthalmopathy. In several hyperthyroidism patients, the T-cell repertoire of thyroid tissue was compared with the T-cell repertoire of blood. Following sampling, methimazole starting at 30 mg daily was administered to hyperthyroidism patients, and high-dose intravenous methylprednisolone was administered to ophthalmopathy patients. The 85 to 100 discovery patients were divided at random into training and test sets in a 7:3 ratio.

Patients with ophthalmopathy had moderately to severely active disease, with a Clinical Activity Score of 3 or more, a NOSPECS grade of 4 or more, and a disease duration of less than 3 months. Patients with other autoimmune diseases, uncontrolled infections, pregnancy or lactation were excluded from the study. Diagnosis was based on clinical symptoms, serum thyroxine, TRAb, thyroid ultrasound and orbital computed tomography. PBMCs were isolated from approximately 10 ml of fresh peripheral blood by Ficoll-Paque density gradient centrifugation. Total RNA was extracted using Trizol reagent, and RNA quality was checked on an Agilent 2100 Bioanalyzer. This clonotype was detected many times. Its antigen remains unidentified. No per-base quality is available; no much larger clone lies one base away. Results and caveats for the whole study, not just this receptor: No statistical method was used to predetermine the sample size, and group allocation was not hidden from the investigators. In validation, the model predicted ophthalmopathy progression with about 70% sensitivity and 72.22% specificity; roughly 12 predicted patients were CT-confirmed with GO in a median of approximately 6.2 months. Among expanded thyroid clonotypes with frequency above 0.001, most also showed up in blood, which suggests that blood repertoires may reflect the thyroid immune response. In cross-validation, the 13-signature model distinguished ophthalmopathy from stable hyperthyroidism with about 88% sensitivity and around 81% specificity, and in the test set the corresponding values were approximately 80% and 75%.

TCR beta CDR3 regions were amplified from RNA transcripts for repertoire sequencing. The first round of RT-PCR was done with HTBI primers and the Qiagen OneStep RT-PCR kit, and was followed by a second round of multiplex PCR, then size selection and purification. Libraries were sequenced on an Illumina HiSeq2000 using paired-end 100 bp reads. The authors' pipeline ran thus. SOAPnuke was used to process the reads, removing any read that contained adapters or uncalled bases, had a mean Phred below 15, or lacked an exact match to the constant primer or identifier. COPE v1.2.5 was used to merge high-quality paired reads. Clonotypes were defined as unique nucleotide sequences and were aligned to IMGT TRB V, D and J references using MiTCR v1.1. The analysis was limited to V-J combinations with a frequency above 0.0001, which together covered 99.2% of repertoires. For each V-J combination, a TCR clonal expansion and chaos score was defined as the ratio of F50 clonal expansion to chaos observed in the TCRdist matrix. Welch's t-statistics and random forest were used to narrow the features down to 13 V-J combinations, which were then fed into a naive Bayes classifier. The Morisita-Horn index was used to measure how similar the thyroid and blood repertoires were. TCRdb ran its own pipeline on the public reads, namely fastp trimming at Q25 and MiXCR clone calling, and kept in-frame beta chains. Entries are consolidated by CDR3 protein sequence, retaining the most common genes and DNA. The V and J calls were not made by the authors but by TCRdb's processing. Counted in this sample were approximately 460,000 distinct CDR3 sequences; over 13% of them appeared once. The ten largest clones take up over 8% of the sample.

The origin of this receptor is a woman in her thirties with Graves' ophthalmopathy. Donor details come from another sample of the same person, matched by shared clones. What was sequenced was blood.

The nucleotide sequence reads as follows: TGTGCCAGCAGGGAGTTTAGGGGGGACTATGGCTACACCTTC. It codes for CASREFRGDYGYTF. The chain employs TRBV27 and TRBJ1-2; a tentative D match to TRBD1 spans 6 bases. From a lookup of the germline V gene (reference sequence), CDR1 and CDR2 are MNHEY and SMNVEV. The CDR3 measures 14 amino acids from cysteine to phenylalanine. The read is trimmed to its CDR3 DNA, 42 bases read in frame from base 1. V and J are truncated by 6 bases and 3 bases respectively, leaving an intervening sequence of 14 bases.